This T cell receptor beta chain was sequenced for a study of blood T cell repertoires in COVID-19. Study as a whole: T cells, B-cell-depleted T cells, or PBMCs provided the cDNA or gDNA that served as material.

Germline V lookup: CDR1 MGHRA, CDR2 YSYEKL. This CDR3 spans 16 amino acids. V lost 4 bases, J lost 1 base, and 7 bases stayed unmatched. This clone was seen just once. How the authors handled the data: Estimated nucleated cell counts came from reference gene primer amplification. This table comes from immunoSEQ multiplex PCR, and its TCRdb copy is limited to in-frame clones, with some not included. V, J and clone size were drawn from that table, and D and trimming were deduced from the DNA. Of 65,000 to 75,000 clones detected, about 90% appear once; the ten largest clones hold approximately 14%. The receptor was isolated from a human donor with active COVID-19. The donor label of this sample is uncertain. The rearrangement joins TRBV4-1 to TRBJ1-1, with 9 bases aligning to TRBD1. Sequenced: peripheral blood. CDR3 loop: CASSPGQGPTNTEAFF. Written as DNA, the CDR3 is TGCGCCAGCAGCCCGGGACAGGGCCCGACGAACACTGAAGCTTTCTTT.